This TCR beta chain appears in the sequencing data of a study of cytomegalovirus exposure and HLA in healthy donors. Whole-study results and caveats: In an earlier analysis, most TCR beta V segments were productive about 87% or about 30% of the time. Apart from CMV serostatus, no immune exposure information was available. Later on, a genetic analysis was performed. It linked a missense variant in DCLRE1C with V- and J-gene trimming of TCR beta.

J was trimmed by 2 bases and V by 4 bases; bases with no gene match: 4. CDR1 and CDR2 (germline): SGHNT, YYREEE (reference sequence). The CDR3 contains 14 residues. Points on this clone: The antigen is not known.

Primers: 60 Vbeta forward and 13 Jbeta reverse. Study processing details: An analysis that came later counted 77 million or so unique TCR beta chains, approximately 10 million shared. Data came from immunoSEQ multiplex PCR; TCRdb stores just in-frame clones and leaves some out. That table is the source of V, J and clone size, and D and trimming were worked out from the DNA. This table has more than 95,000 clones, 55% to 75% appearing once. The chain uses TRBV5-4 and TRBJ2-7; 9 bases map to TRBD2. The TCR comes from a woman in her forties in good health and CMV-seropositive. Sequenced sample: PBMCs. CDR3 region: CASSLAGTTYEQYF. CDR3 in DNA: TGTGCCAGCAGCCTAGCGGGGACTACCTACGAGCAGTACTTC.